These 30 T cell receptor beta chains share one sample of origin, sequenced in a study of technical replicates of blood from a handful of donors. TCRdb's copy holds only in-frame clones and misses some; the assay was immunoSEQ multiplex PCR. Here the sample spans some 13,000 clones, 85% to 95% being singletons. Sequenced: PBMCs. The receptor set was obtained from a human donor in good health.

The rearrangement joins TRBV4-2 to TRBJ1-2; 7 bases are a match to TRBD1. CDR1 and CDR2 from the germline V gene are LGHNA and YNFKEQ. V shed 3 bases, J shed 4 bases, and the junction held 5 bases outside the gene matches. The CDR3 consists of 14 residues. CDR3: CASSQKTGSYGYTF. The CDR3 nucleotides read TGTGCCAGCAGCCAGAAGACAGGGAGCTATGGCTACACCTTC.

The chain links TRBV10-3 to TRBJ2-1; TRBD2 might be the D (7 bases). Germline assignment: CDR1 ENHRY and CDR2 SYGVKD. The CDR3 sequence is 17 residues long. Trimming stripped 11 bases from V and 4 bases from J, with 27 bases between. The DNA for the CDR3 is TGTGCCGCCAAGGGGGTCGGGGCTAGCGGAAATTACAATGAGCAGTTCTTC. Residues: CAAKGVGASGNYNEQFF.

The chain couples TRBV18 to TRBJ2-1; unclear D gene. Germline V CDR1 and CDR2: KGHSH, LQKENI. This CDR3 has 16 amino acids. V gave up 3 bases and J gave up 4 bases, with 16 bases separating them. CDR3 sequence reads: CASSPPGLRLYNEQFF. CDR3 in DNA: TGTGCCAGCTCACCTCCGGGTCTCCGCCTATACAATGAGCAGTTCTTC.

The chain combines TRBV6-5 with TRBJ2-5, with 8 bases fitting TRBD2. Germline-derived CDR1 and CDR2 are MNHEY and SVGAGI. V dropped 2 bases and J dropped 5; count of bases not matched to a gene: 4. This CDR3 comprises 14 residues. For the CDR3, the DNA is TGTGCCAGCAGTTACGGGCGGGGGGCTGAGACCCAGTACTTC. The encoded protein is CASSYGRGAETQYF.

The V and J genes are TRBV7-9 and TRBJ2-3; 7 bases are shared with TRBD2. CDR3 length equals 15 residues. Germline CDR1 reads SEHNR; CDR2 reads FQNEAQ (reference sequence). With V trimmed by 5 bases and J by 2 bases, 7 bases remained unmatched. CDR3 in amino acids: CASSPGGGHTDTQYF. In DNA, the CDR3 is TGTGCCAGCAGCCCGGGAGGCGGGCACACAGATACGCAGTATTTT. Combining the CDR3 with reference TRBV7-9 and TRBJ2-3 gives the whole variable domain DTGVSQNPRHKITKRGQNVTFRCDPISEHNRLYWYRQTLGQGPEFLTYFQNEAQLEKSRLLSDRFSAERPKGSFSTLEIQRTEQGDSAMYLCASSPGGGHTDTQYFGPGTRLTVL.

The chain recombines TRBV7-2 with TRBJ2-5, with TRBD1 as a possible D gene (6 bases). CDR1 and CDR2 (germline): SGHTA, FQGNSA. The CDR3 extends over 18 amino acids. V lost 4 bases and J 5 bases, leaving 26 bases between the germline ends. CDR3 in amino acids: CASSSPFDWPERGETQYF. The CDR3 DNA sequence: TGTGCCAGCAGCTCCCCCTTCGACTGGCCCGAAAGGGGGGAGACCCAGTACTTC.

J is TRBJ1-1 and V is TRBV6-5; D is ambiguous. Trimming shortened V by 6 bases and J by 5 bases, and 7 bases separated the two germline ends. This CDR3 spans 11 amino acids. CDR1 and CDR2 (germline): MNHEY, SVGAGI. The CDR3 reads CASRSTTEAFF. CDR3 in DNA: TGTGCCAGCAGATCCACAACTGAAGCTTTCTTT.

The chain links TRBV19 to TRBJ1-5; a weak D match, TRBD1 (5 bases). The V gene's germline CDR1 is LNHDA and CDR2 SQIVND (reference sequence). CDR3 size: 15 residues. V shed 5 bases and J shed 0 bases, with 11 bases lying between them. CDR3 nucleotide sequence: TGTGCCAGTAGTGCCCAGGGTTATAGCAATCAGCCCCAGCATTTT. Residues: CASSAQGYSNQPQHF.

This sequence joins TRBV11-3 and TRBJ2-1; 9 bases match TRBD2. V trimming: 4 bases; J trimming: 9 bases; junction bases outside the gene matches: 13. There are 16 residues in the CDR3. Germline V gene lookup returns CDR1 SGHNT and CDR2 YENEEA. The CDR3 loop reads CASSYPGSSGIGEQFF. The CDR3 nucleotides read TGTGCCAGCAGCTACCCCGGTTCTAGCGGGATAGGTGAGCAGTTCTTC.

The chain employs TRBV9 and TRBJ2-2, with 8 bases identical to TRBD2. Germline V gene lookup returns CDR1 SGDLS and CDR2 YYNGEE. V dropped 0 bases and J dropped 1; count of bases not matched to a gene: 5. CDR3 length equals 17 residues. In DNA form, the CDR3 reads TGTGCCAGCAGCGTAGCTCTCCTAGCGGGGAACACCGGGGAGCTGTTTTTT. It is translated as CASSVALLAGNTGELFF.

This chain uses TRBV27 with TRBJ2-2, with TRBD2 identical over 12 bases. Germline CDR1 and CDR2: MNHEY and SMNVEV (reference sequence). The CDR3 totals 17 residues. Unmatched junction bases numbered 9, after V lost 4 bases and J lost 6 bases. CDR3 in amino acids: CASSWGLAGTSAGELFF. The DNA of the CDR3 is TGTGCCAGCAGTTGGGGACTAGCGGGTACGAGCGCCGGGGAGCTGTTTTTT.

This chain joins TRBV18 and TRBJ1-1; TRBD1 aligns across 11 bases. Germline-derived CDR1 and CDR2 are KGHSH and LQKENI. The CDR3 is made up of 15 amino acids. V lost 3 bases, J lost 4 bases, and 4 bases stayed unmatched. CDR3 in amino acids: CASSPAGTGGTEAFF. CDR3 bases: TGTGCCAGCTCACCTGCCGGGACAGGGGGCACTGAAGCTTTCTTT.

This chain links TRBV7-9 with TRBJ1-1; 8 bases fit TRBD1. V trimming: 6 bases; J trimming: 4 bases; junction bases outside the gene matches: 10. Germline V lookup: CDR1 SEHNR, CDR2 FQNEAQ (reference sequence). The CDR3 loop spans 15 amino acids. CDR3 loop: CASSLQGAAGTEAFF. The CDR3 nucleotides read TGTGCCAGCAGTCTTCAGGGGGCGGCGGGCACTGAAGCTTTCTTT. Full variable domain (remainder filled in from reference TRBV7-9 and TRBJ1-1): DTGVSQNPRHKITKRGQNVTFRCDPISEHNRLYWYRQTLGQGPEFLTYFQNEAQLEKSRLLSDRFSAERPKGSFSTLEIQRTEQGDSAMYLCASSLQGAAGTEAFFGQGTRLTVV.

V and J are TRBV18 and TRBJ2-5; D is possibly TRBD1 (6 bases). The V and J ends lost 2 bases and 2 bases respectively, with 12 bases between them. Germline CDR1 and CDR2: KGHSH and LQKENI. The CDR3 spans 15 residues. The chain's CDR3 is CASSPSPGVQETQYF. CDR3 in DNA: TGTGCCAGCTCACCATCCCCAGGGGTACAAGAGACCCAGTACTTC. The full variable domain, its missing parts supplied by reference TRBV18 and TRBJ2-5, is NAGVMQNPRHLVRRRGQEARLRCSPMKGHSHVYWYRQLPEEGLKFMVYLQKENIIDESGMPKERFSAEFPKEGPSILRIQQVVRGDSAAYFCASSPSPGVQETQYFGPGTRLLVL.

The chain links TRBV5-1 to TRBJ1-2, with TRBD1 matching over 7 bases. The CDR3 length is 15 residues. The trim removed 0 bases at V and 4 bases at J, leaving 6 bases unmatched. Germline V gene data show CDR1 as SGHRS and CDR2 as YFSETQ. CDR3 residues: CASSLDEGASYGYTF. CDR3 sequence (DNA): TGCGCCAGCAGCTTGGACGAGGGGGCGAGCTATGGCTACACCTTC.

This clone was seen only once. V and J are TRBV30 and TRBJ1-4; tentatively, D is TRBD1 (6 bases). The CDR3 length is 13 residues. Germline CDR1 reads GTSNPN; CDR2 reads SVGIG (reference sequence). The V end was cut by 8 bases, the J end by 3 bases, with 13 bases between. In DNA, the CDR3 is TGTGCCGGTACAGGGACCGCTAATGAAAAACTGTTTTTT. The encoded protein is CAGTGTANEKLFF.

The V and J genes are TRBV7-3 and TRBJ2-5; TRBD2 matches at 9 bases. Germline-derived CDR1 and CDR2 are SGHTA and FQGTGA. J lost 5 bases, V lost 4 bases, and 5 bases had no gene match. CDR3 length: 14 amino acids. For the CDR3, the DNA is TGTGCCAGCAGCTCCTTAGCGGGAGCCGAGACCCAGTACTTC. It encodes CASSSLAGAETQYF.

The V call is TRBV2, the J call TRBJ1-5; 7 nucleotides agree with TRBD1. The CDR3 runs to 13 residues. Germline values: CDR1 SNHLY, CDR2 FYNNEI. The junction had 9 bases not matched to a gene; V was cut back by 9 bases and J by 7 bases. The CDR3 reads CASGTGARQPQHF. CDR3 DNA: TGTGCCAGTGGAACAGGGGCAAGACAGCCCCAGCATTTT.

The gene calls are TRBV7-6 and TRBJ2-1; 8 bases map to TRBD2. From germline, CDR1 is SGHVS and CDR2 FNYEAQ. J was trimmed by 6 bases and V by 3 bases; bases with no gene match: 4. The CDR3 is made up of 14 amino acids. The CDR3 DNA reads TGTGCCAGCAGCTTGCTAGCGGGCGTCAATGAGCAGTTCTTC. Its translation is CASSLLAGVNEQFF. Full variable domain (missing parts from reference TRBV7-6 and TRBJ2-1): GAGVSQSPRYKVTKRGQDVALRCDPISGHVSLYWYRQALGQGPEFLTYFNYEAQQDKSGLPNDRFSAERPEGSISTLTIQRTEQRDSAMYRCASSLLAGVNEQFFGPGTRLTVL.

The V gene is TRBV5-5, the J gene TRBJ2-5, with a possible D match to TRBD1 (8 bases). The CDR3 has 14 residues. Per germline, CDR1 SGHKS and CDR2 YYEKEE (reference sequence). V shed 0 bases and J shed 4 bases, with 10 bases lying between them. The CDR3 nucleotides are TGTGCCAGCAGCTTGGACAGGGGGGGAGAGACCCAGTACTTC. It is translated as CASSLDRGGETQYF. The full variable domain, in which reference TRBV5-5 and TRBJ2-5 provide the parts outside the CDR3, is DAGVTQSPTHLIKTRGQQVTLRCSPISGHKSVSWYQQVLGQGPQFIFQYYEKEERGRGNFPDRFSARQFPNYSSELNVNALLLGDSALYLCASSLDRGGETQYFGPGTRLLVL.

This clone occurred once. The CDR3 region has the DNA TGTGCCATCAGCCCGGGCGCGGACAGGGCTCAGCCCCAGCATTTT. Translating gives CAISPGADRAQPQHF. V is TRBV10-3 and J is TRBJ1-5, with 8 bases matching TRBD1. Germline trimming cut 6 bases from V and 6 bases from J; bases unmatched to any gene: 10. Germline V lookup: CDR1 ENHRY, CDR2 SYGVKD. The CDR3 is 15 amino acids.

The chain joins TRBV6-5 to TRBJ1-6; 8 nucleotides match TRBD1. Germline CDR1 and CDR2: MNHEY and SVGAGI. With 0 bases clipped from V and 8 bases from J, the junction kept 6 bases outside the gene matches. This CDR3 contains 16 residues. The CDR3 loop reads CASSYSTGTGDSPLHF. CDR3 coding DNA: TGTGCCAGCAGTTACTCGACCGGGACAGGTGATTCACCCCTCCACTTT.

The chain joins TRBV4-1 to TRBJ1-2; possibly TRBD1 for D (5 bases). Germline V gives CDR1 MGHRA, CDR2 YSYEKL. Trimming left V 1 base short and J 2 bases short, with 20 bases between. This CDR3 spans 18 amino acids. CDR3 in amino acids: CASSQGEIRGGANYGYTF. CDR3 nucleotide sequence: TGCGCCAGCAGCCAAGGCGAAATTAGGGGAGGCGCGAACTATGGCTACACCTTC.

The chain uses TRBV6-5 and TRBJ1-1; tentatively, D is TRBD1 (5 bases). The CDR3 contains 15 residues. Germline V CDR1 and CDR2: MNHEY, SVGAGI. V lost 6 bases and J lost 3, with 17 bases in between. The DNA for the CDR3 is TGTGCCAGCAGCCGCTCAGGGTGGAAGGACACTGAAGCTTTCTTT. It yields the protein CASSRSGWKDTEAFF.

The CDR3 spells CASSPLQGARTEAFF. The CDR3 DNA reads as TGTGCCAGTAGTCCTCTACAGGGGGCGCGCACTGAAGCTTTCTTT. This chain links TRBV19 with TRBJ1-1; the match to TRBD1 covers 9 bases. The germline gives CDR1 LNHDA, CDR2 SQIVND (reference sequence). J gave up 4 bases and V 5 bases, and 8 bases lay outside the gene matches. This CDR3 contains 15 residues.

Here the CDR3 reads CASSPRGRVAEETQYF. The DNA for the CDR3 is TGTGCCAGCTCACCAAGGGGCAGGGTGGCGGAGGAGACCCAGTACTTC. The chain joins TRBV18 to TRBJ2-5, with D possibly matching TRBD1 (5 bases). The CDR3 runs 16 residues. The V gene's germline CDR1 is KGHSH and CDR2 LQKENI. V was shortened by 2 bases and J by 5 bases, with 18 bases between the two germline ends.

V is TRBV5-1 and J is TRBJ1-1, with 9 positions matching TRBD1. The V gene end was trimmed by 3 bases and the J gene end by 1 base; junction bases not matched to a gene: 4. The CDR3 loop spans 15 amino acids. Germline values: CDR1 SGHRS, CDR2 YFSETQ. The CDR3 DNA sequence: TGCGCCAGCAGCTCCAGACAGGGGGGGAACACTGAAGCTTTCTTT. It yields the protein CASSSRQGGNTEAFF.

The gene calls are TRBV28 and TRBJ2-7; 7 nucleotides match TRBD2. In germline, CDR1 is MDHEN, CDR2 SYDVKM. CDR3 size: 13 residues. The trim removed 10 bases at V and 4 bases at J, leaving 10 bases unmatched. CDR3 sequence: CANQASGTYEQYF. CDR3 coding DNA: TGTGCCAACCAGGCTAGCGGTACTTACGAGCAGTACTTC.

The rearrangement joins TRBV5-1 to TRBJ2-2; possible D gene TRBD2, 5 bases. The CDR3 runs 15 residues. Germline V gene data show CDR1 as SGHRS and CDR2 as YFSETQ. With 0 bases removed from V and 0 bases from J, the gap between germline ends came to 6 bases. The CDR3 DNA reads as TGCGCCAGCAGCTTGGCAGCGGCGAACACCGGGGAGCTGTTTTTT. This encodes CASSLAAANTGELFF.

The chain combines TRBV5-1 with TRBJ2-2; 13 bases line up with TRBD2. The V gene's germline CDR1 is SGHRS and CDR2 YFSETQ. With 4 bases clipped from V and 6 bases from J, the junction kept 6 bases outside the gene matches. The CDR3 covers 16 residues. CDR3 residues: CASSGLLAGGAGELFF. DNA for the CDR3: TGCGCCAGCAGCGGCCTACTAGCGGGAGGGGCCGGGGAGCTGTTTTTT.